The clone carrying this TCR beta chain has at least ten counts. As yet, its antigen is unknown. TCRdb re-derived calls from the multiplex PCR reads in MiXCR, one entry per CDR3 protein. This sample has about 130,000 distinct CDR3 sequences; 20% occur once, and the top ten carry less than 4.5%. This record belongs to a study of breast tumors, draining lymph nodes, adjacent tissues. Study-wide results and caveats: Luminal-like breast cancer showed significantly higher tumor–nontumor repertoire similarity than basal-like. That most tumor T cells come from lymph nodes remained unproven. Findings are consistent with lymph node origin and intratumoral expansion of most tumor T cells. Compared with lymph nodes, tumors were less diverse; compared with nontumor tissue, more.

Breast cancer patients provided tissue from their axillary draining lymph nodes. The TCR originated in a female donor with breast cancer. Some clones in this sample may be carry-over from other donors' samples. Sample: axillary lymph node tissue.

CDR3 residues: CASSALGGLNEKLFF. The CDR3 DNA reads TGTGCCAGCAGCGCCTTGGGAGGGTTGAATGAAAAACTGTTTTTT. J is TRBJ1-4 and V is TRBV9; unclear D gene. Germline CDR1 and CDR2: SGDLS and YYNGEE. The CDR3 has 15 residues. Trimming pared 3 bases from V and 5 bases from J, leaving 14 bases between.